This T cell receptor (beta chain) was sequenced during a study of shared T cell receptors in the human thymus. The protocol was immunoSEQ multiplex PCR, while the TCRdb copy is restricted to in-frame clones and leaves out a portion. The repertoire has hundreds of thousands of clones, over 75% of them found once; the top ten carry roughly 0.01%. The CDR3 totals 14 residues. The V gene's germline CDR1 is SGDLS and CDR2 YYNGEE. V lost 0 bases to trimming and J lost 6 bases; unmatched junction nucleotides: 6. The sample also formed part of further work on human thymus T cells. As reported in that work: Gene usage for V and J segments appeared biased in thymic and blood repertoires. Overlap was high between thymic repertoires from unrelated individuals, as reported in related research.

The receptor was isolated from a girl in the first two years of life with a congenital heart defect. Sequencing was performed on thymocytes. This sequence joins TRBV9 and TRBJ2-7; 7 bases are shared with TRBD2. The CDR3 loop reads CASSVVAGSTEQYF. Here the CDR3 DNA reads TGTGCCAGCAGCGTAGTAGCGGGTTCGACCGAGCAGTACTTC. Combining the CDR3 with reference TRBV9 and TRBJ2-7 gives the whole variable domain DSGVTQTPKHLITATGQRVTLRCSPRSGDLSVYWYQQSLDQGLQFLIQYYNGEERAKGNILERFSAQQFPDLHSELNLSSLELGDSALYFCASSVVAGSTEQYFGPGTRLTVT.